This T cell receptor beta chain appears in the sequencing data of a study of cytomegalovirus exposure and HLA in healthy donors. Whole-study results and caveats: Beyond CMV serostatus, there was no information to go on about immune exposure.

Germline V gene data show CDR1 as SNHLY and CDR2 as FYNNEI. The CDR3 runs to 17 residues. The J segment lost 0 bases and the V segment lost 6 bases, leaving 11 bases of the junction unmatched. On this clone itself: Its antigen is not identified.

The PCR ran on 60 Vbeta and 13 Jbeta primers. Generated by immunoSEQ multiplex PCR, the TCRdb table keeps only in-frame clones and is missing some. The table lists around 150,000 clones, approximately 9% of them singletons. This sequence was found in a woman in her 40s in good health and CMV-seropositive. This rearrangement joins TRBV2 to TRBJ2-4; 7 nucleotides align to TRBD1. What was sequenced was PBMCs. Here the CDR3 DNA reads TGTGCCAGCAGAGCCCCGATGGCAGGGGGAGCCAAAAACATTCAGTACTTC. Its protein product is CASRAPMAGGAKNIQYF.